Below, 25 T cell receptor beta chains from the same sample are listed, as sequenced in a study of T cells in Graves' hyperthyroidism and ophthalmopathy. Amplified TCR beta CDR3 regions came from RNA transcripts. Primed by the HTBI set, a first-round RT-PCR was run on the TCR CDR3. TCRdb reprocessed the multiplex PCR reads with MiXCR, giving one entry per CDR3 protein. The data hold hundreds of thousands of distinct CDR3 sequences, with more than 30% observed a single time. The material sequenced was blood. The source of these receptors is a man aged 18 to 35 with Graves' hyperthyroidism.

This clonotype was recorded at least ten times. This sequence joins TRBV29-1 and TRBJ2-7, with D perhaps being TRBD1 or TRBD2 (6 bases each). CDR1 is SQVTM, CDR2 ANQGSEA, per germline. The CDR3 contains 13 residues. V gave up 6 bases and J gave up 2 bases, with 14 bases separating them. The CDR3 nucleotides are TGCAGCGTAAAAGGGGGGTTCGCCTACGAGCAGTACTTC. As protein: CSVKGGFAYEQYF.

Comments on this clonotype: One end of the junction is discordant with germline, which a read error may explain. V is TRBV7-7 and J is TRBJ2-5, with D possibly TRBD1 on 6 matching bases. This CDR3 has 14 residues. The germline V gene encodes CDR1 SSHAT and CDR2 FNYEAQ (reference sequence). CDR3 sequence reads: CASSFGTSPETQYF. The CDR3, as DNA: TGTGCTAGCAGCTTCGGGACATCCCCGGAGACCCAGTACTTC. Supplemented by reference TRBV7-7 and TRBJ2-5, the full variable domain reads GAGVSQSPRYKVTKRGQDVTLRCDPISSHATLYWYQQALGQGPEFLTYFNYEAQPDKSGLPSDRFSAERPEGSISTLTIQRTEQRDSAMYRCASSFGTSPETQYFGPGTRLLVL.

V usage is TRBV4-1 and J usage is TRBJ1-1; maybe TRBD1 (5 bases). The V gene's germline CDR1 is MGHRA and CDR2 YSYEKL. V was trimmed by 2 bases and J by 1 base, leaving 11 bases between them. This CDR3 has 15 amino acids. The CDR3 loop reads CASSQIEGANTEAFF. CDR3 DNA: TGCGCCAGCAGCCAAATCGAAGGGGCGAACACTGAAGCTTTCTTT.

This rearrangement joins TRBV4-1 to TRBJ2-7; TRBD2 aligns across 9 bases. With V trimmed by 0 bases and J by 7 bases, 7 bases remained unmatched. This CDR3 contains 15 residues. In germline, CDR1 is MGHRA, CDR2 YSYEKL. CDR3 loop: CASSQESSGRREQYF. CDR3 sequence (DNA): TGCGCCAGCAGCCAAGAATCCAGCGGGAGGCGGGAGCAGTACTTC.

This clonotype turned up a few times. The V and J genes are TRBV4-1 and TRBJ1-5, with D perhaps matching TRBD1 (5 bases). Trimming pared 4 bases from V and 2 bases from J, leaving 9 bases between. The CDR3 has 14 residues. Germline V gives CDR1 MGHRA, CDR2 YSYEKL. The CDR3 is CASSPTAGNQPQHF. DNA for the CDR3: TGCGCCAGCAGCCCGACAGCGGGCAATCAGCCCCAGCATTTT.

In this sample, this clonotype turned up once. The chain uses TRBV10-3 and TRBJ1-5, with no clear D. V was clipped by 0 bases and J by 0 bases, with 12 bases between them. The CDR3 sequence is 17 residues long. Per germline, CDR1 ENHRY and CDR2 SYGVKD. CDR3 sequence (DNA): TGTGCCATCAGTGAGTCAGGGTGGGGAGATAGCAATCAGCCCCAGCATTTT. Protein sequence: CAISESGWGDSNQPQHF.

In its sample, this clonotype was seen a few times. The CDR3 reads CASSLMGPMNTEAFF. The CDR3, as DNA: TGCGCCAGCAGCTTGATGGGGCCGATGAACACTGAAGCTTTCTTT. The chain is built from TRBV5-1 and TRBJ1-1; D perhaps matches TRBD1 (5 bases). CDR1 is SGHRS and CDR2 is YFSETQ in the germline V gene. V was cut by 1 base and J by 0 bases, with 10 bases left in between. CDR3 length: 15 amino acids.

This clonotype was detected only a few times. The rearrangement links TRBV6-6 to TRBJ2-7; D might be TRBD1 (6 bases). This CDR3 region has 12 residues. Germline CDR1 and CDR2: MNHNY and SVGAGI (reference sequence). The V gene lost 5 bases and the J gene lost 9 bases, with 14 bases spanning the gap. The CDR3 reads CASSPTGMLQYF. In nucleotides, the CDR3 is TGTGCCAGCAGTCCCACAGGGATGCTGCAGTACTTC.

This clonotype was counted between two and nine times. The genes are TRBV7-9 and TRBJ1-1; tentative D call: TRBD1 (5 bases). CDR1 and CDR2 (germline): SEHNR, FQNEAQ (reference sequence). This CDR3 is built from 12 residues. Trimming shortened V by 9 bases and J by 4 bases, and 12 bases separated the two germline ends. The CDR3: CASLGEGTEAFF. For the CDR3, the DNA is TGTGCCAGTCTGGGGGAAGGCACTGAAGCTTTCTTT.

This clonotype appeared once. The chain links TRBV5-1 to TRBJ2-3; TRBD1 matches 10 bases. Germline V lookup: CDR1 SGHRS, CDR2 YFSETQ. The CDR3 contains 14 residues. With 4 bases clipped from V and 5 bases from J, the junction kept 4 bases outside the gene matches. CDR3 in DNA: TGCGCCAGCAGCGGGGGACAGGGGAGAGATACGCAGTATTTT. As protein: CASSGGQGRDTQYF.

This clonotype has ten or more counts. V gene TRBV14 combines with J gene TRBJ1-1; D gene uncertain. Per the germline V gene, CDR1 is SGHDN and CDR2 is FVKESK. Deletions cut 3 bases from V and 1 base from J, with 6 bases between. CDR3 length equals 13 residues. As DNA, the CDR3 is TGTGCCAGCAGCCATACCCCGAACACTGAAGCTTTCTTT. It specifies CASSHTPNTEAFF.

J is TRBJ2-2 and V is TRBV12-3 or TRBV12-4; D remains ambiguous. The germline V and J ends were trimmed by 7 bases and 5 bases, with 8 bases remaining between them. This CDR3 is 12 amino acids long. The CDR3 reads CASKGPTGELFF. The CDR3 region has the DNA TGTGCCAGCAAAGGACCGACCGGGGAGCTGTTTTTT.

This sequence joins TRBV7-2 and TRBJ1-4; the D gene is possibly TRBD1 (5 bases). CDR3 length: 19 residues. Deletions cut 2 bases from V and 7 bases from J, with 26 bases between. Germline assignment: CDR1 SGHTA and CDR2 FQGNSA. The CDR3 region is CASSLRPSRVGEYGEKLFF. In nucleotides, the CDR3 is TGTGCCAGCAGCTTAAGGCCCTCGCGGGTAGGGGAGTATGGTGAAAAACTGTTTTTT.

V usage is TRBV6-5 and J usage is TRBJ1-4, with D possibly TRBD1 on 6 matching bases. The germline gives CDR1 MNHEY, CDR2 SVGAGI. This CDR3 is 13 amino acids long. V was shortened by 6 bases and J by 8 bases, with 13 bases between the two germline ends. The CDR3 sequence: CASSRGSGEKLFF. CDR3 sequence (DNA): TGTGCCAGCAGCAGGGGATCAGGGGAAAAACTGTTTTTT.

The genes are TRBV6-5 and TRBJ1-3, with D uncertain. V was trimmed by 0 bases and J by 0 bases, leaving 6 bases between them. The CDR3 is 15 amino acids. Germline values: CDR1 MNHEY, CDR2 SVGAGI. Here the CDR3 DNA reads TGTGCCAGCAGTTACTCGGCGGACTCTGGAAACACCATATATTTT. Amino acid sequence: CASSYSADSGNTIYF.

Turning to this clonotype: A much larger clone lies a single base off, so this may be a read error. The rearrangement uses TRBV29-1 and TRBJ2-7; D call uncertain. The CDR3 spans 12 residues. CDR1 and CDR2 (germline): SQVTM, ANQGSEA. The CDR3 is CSVSGSSHEQYF. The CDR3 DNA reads TGCAGCGTTTCAGGAAGCTCCCACGAGCAGTACTTC.

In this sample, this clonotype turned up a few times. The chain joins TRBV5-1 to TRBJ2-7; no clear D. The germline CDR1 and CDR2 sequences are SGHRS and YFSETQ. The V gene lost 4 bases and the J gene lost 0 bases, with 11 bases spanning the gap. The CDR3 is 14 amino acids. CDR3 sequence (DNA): TGCGCCAGCAGCCACCCCTGGACCTCCTACGAGCAGTACTTC. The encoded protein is CASSHPWTSYEQYF.

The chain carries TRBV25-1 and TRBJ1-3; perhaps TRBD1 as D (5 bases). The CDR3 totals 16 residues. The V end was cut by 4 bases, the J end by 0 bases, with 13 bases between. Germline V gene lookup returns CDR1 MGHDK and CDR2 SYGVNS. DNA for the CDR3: TGTGCCAGCAGTGCTAGAGATGACAGCTCTGGAAACACCATATATTTT. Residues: CASSARDDSSGNTIYF.

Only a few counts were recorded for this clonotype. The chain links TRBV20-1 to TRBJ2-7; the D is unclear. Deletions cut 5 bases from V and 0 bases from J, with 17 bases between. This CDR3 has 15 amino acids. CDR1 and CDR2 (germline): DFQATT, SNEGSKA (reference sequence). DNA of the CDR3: TGCAGTGCTGGAAGCGATTCCTCCCCCTCCTACGAGCAGTACTTC. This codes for CSAGSDSSPSYEQYF.

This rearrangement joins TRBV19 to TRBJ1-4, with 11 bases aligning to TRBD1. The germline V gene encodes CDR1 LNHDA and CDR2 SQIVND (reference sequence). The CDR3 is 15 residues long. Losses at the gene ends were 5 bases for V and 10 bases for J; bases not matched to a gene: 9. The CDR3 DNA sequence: TGTGCCAGTAGTCTCGGACAGGGGGCTTGGGGAAAACTGTTTTTT. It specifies CASSLGQGAWGKLFF. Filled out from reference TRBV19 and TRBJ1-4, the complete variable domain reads DGGITQSPKYLFRKEGQNVTLSCEQNLNHDAMYWYRQDPGQGLRLIYYSQIVNDFQKGDIAEGYSVSREKKESFPLTVTSAQKNPTAFYLCASSLGQGAWGKLFFGSGTQLSVL.

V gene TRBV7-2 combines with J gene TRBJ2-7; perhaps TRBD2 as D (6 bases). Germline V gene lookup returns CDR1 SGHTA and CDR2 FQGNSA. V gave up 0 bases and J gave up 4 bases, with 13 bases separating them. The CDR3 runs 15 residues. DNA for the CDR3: TGTGCCAGCAGCTTAGCCGGGGGAGTAGGGTACGAGCAGTACTTC. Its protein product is CASSLAGGVGYEQYF. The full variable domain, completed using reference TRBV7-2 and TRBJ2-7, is GAGVSQSPSNKVTEKGKDVELRCDPISGHTALYWYRQSLGQGLEFLIYFQGNSAPDKSGLPSDRFSAERTGGSVSTLTIQRTQQEDSAVYLCASSLAGGVGYEQYFGPGTRLTVT.

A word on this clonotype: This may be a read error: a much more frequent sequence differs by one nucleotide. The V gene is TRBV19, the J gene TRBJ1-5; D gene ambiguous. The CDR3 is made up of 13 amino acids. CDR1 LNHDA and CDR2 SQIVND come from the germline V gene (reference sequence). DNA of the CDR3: TGTGCCGGTAGGAGGTCTAGCAATCAGCCCCAGCATTTT. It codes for CAGRRSSNQPQHF.

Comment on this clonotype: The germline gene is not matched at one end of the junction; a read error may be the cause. CDR3 protein: CASSPSRGGATNERLFF. CDR3 sequence (DNA): TGCGCCAGCAGCCCCTCGAGGGGGGGAGCAACTAATGAAAGACTGTTTTTT. The V call is TRBV5-6, the J call TRBJ1-4, with D maybe TRBD1 (6 bases). The germline gives CDR1 SGHDT, CDR2 YYEEEE. This CDR3 region has 17 residues.

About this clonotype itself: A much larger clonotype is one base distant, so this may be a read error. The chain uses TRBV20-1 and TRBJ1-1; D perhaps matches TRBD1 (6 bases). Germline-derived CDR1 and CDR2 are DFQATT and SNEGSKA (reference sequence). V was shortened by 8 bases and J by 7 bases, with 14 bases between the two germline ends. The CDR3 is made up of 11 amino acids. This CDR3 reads CSTNLGGEAFF. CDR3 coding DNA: TGCAGTACTAACTTAGGGGGTGAAGCTTTCTTT.

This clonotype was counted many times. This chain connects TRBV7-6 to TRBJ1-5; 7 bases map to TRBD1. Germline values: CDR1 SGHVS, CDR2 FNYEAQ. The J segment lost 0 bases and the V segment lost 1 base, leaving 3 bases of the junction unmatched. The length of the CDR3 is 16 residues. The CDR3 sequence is CASSLEQGYSNQPQHF. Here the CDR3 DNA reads TGTGCCAGCAGCTTAGAACAGGGGTATAGCAATCAGCCCCAGCATTTT.